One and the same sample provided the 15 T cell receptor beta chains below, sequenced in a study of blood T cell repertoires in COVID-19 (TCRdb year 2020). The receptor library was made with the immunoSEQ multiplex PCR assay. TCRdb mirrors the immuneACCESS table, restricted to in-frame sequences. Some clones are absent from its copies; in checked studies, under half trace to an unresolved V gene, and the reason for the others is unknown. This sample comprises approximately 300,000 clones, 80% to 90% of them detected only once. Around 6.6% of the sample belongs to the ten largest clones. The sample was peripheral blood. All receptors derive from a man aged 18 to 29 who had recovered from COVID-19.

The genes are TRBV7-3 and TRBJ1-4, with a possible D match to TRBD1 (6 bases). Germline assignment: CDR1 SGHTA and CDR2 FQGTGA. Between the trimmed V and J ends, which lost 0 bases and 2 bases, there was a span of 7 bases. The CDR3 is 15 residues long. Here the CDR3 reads CASSLTGQTNEKLFF. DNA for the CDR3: TGTGCCAGCAGCTTAACAGGACAGACTAATGAAAAACTGTTTTTT.

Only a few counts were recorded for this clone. The CDR3 nucleotides read TGCAGCGTCCGAGGGGGGGACAACTATGGCTACACCTTC. The encoded protein is CSVRGGDNYGYTF. V usage is TRBV29-1 and J usage is TRBJ1-2, with D possibly TRBD1 on 6 matching bases. This CDR3 contains 13 residues. The germline V and J ends were trimmed by 6 bases and 2 bases, with 13 bases remaining between them. In germline, CDR1 is SQVTM, CDR2 ANQGSEA.

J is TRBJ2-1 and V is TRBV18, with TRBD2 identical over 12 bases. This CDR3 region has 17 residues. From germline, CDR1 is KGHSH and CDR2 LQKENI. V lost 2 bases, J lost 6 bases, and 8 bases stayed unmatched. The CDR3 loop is CASSPLALAGGPNEQFF. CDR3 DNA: TGTGCCAGCTCACCATTGGCGCTAGCGGGGGGGCCCAATGAGCAGTTCTTC.

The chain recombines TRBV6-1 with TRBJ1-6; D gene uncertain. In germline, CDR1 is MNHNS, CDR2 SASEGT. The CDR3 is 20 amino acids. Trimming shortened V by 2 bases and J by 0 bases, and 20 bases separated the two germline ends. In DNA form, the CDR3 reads TGTGCCAGCAGTGAAAATTATTCTTTTTGGGCATCCTCCTATAATTCACCCCTCCACTTT. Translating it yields CASSENYSFWASSYNSPLHF.

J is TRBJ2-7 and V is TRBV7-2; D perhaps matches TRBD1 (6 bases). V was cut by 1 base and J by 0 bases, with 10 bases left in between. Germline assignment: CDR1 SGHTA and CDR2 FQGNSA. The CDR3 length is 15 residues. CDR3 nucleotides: TGTGCCAGCAGCTTAGAGGACAGCAGCTCCTACGAGCAGTACTTC. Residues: CASSLEDSSSYEQYF.

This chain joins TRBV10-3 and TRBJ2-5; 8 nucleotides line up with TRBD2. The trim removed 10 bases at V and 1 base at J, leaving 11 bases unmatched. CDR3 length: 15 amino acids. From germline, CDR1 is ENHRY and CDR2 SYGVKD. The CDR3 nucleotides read TGTGCCAACTCACCGACTAGCGACCCCCAAGAGACCCAGTACTTC. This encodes CANSPTSDPQETQYF.

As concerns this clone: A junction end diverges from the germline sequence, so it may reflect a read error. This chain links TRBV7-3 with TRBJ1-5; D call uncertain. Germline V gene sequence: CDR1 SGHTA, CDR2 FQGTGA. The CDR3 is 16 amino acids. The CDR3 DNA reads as TGTGCCAGCAGCTTAAGGGTCTCGGTTAGCAGTCAGCCCCAGCATTTT. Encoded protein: CASSLRVSVSSQPQHF.

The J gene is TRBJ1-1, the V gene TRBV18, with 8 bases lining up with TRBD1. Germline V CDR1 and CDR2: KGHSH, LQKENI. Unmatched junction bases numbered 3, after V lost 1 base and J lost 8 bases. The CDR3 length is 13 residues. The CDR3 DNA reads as TGTGCCAGCTCACCACGGGGACAGGCCGAAGCTTTCTTT. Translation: CASSPRGQAEAFF.

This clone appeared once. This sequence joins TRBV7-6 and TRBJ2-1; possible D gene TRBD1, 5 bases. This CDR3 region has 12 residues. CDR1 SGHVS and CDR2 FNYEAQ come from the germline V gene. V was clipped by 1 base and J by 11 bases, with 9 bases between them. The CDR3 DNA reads TGTGCCAGCAGCTTAGAACCAGGGAAGCAGTTCTTC. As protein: CASSLEPGKQFF.

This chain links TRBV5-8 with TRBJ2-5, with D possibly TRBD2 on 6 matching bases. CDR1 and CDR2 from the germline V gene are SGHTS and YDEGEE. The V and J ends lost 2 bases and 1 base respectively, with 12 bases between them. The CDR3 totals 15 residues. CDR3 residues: CASSFQGGVQETQYF. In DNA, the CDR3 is TGTGCCAGCAGCTTTCAAGGAGGGGTCCAAGAGACCCAGTACTTC.

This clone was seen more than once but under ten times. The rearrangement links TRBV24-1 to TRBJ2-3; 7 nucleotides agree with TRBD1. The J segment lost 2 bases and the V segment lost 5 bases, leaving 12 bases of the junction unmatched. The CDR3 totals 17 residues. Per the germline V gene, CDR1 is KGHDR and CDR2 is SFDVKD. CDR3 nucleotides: TGTGCCACCAGTGCCGGTGACAGGGCGCTAGACACAGATACGCAGTATTTT. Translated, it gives CATSAGDRALDTDTQYF.

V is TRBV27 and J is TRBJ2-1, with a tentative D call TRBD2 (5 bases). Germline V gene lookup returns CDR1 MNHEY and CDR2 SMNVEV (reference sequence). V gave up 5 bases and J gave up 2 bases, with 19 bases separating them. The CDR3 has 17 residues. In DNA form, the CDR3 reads TGTGCCAGCAGTCCTCCCCGGACTTATGGGCCCTACAATGAGCAGTTCTTC. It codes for CASSPPRTYGPYNEQFF.

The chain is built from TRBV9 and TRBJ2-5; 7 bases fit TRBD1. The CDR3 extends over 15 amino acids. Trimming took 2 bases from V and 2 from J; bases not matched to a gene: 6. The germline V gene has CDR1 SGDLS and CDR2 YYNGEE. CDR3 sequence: CASSVRQGDQETQYF. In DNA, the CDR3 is TGTGCCAGCAGCGTTAGGCAGGGGGATCAAGAGACCCAGTACTTC. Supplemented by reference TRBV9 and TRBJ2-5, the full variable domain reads DSGVTQTPKHLITATGQRVTLRCSPRSGDLSVYWYQQSLDQGLQFLIQYYNGEERAKGNILERFSAQQFPDLHSELNLSSLELGDSALYFCASSVRQGDQETQYFGPGTRLLVL.

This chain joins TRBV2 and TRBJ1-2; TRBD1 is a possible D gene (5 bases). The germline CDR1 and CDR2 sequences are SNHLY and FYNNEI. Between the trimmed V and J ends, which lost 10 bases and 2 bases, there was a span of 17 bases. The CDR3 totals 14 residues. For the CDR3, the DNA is TGTGCCATATCGACAGACGGAGGGAACTATGGCTACACCTTC. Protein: CAISTDGGNYGYTF.

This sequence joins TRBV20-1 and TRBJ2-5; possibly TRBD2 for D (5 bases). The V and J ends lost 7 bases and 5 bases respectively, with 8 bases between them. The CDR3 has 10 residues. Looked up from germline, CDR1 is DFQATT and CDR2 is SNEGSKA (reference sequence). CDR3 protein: CSGRRETQYF. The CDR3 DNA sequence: TGCAGTGGGAGGCGCGAGACCCAGTACTTC.